This TCR beta chain appears in the sequencing data of a study of blood T cells in healthy people across ages. A second about 7 to 12 cycle PCR used barcoded and J-beta primers. TCRdb independently ran MiXCR on the 5' RACE reads; one entry per CDR3 protein. The data hold about 1,400,000 distinct CDR3 sequences, with about 43% observed a single time. This CDR3 has 17 residues. The chain links TRBV21-1 to TRBJ2-4; the tabulated D call, TRBD1, remains unverified against the DNA. TRBV21-1 corresponds to a pseudogene. The sequence derives from a woman aged 18-35 years in good health. The sample comprised blood. CDR3 in DNA: TGTGCCAGCAGCAAATGTATTGTACAGGGGGTTCAGAACATTCAGTACTTC. This translates into CASSKCIVQGVQNIQYF.